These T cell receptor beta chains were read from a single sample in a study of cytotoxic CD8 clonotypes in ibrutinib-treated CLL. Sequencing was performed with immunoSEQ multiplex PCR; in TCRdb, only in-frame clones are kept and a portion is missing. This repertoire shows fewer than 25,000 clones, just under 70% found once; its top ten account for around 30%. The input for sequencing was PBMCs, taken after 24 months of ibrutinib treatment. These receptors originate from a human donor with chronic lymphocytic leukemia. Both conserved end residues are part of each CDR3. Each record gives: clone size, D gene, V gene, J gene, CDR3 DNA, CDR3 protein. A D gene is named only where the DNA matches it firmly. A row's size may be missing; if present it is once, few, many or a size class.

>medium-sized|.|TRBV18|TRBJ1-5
TGTGCCAGCTCACCAACCACAGGCAATCAGCCCCAGCATTTT
CASSPTTGNQPQHF
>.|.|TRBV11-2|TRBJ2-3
TGTGCCAGCAGCTTAGTGACTCAGCCTAGCACAGATACGCAGTATTTT
CASSLVTQPSTDTQYF
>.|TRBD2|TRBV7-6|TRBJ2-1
TGTGCCAGCACCCCAGAGAGGGGAGGGGAGCAGTTCTTC
CASTPERGGEQFF
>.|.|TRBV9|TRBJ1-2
TGTGCCAGCAGCCCAAACTCACAGGTGCAGGGCTATGGCTACACCTTC
CASSPNSQVQGYGYTF
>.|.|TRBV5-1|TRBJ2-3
TGCGCCAGCAGCTTGTTCGGGAGTGCTAGCACAGATACGCAGTATTTT
CASSLFGSASTDTQYF
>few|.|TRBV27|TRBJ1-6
TGTGCCAGCAGTTCTCAAGGGAGGTCACCCCTCCACTTT
CASSSQGRSPLHF
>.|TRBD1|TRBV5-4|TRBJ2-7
TGTGCCAGCAGCTTGGGCGGGACAGGACTCAACTACGAGCAGTACTTC
CASSLGGTGLNYEQYF
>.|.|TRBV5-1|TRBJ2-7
TGCGCCAGCAGCTACGGACTTACCTACGAGCAGTACTTC
CASSYGLTYEQYF
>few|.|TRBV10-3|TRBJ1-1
TGTGCCATCAGTCGTGAATCGGCAGGGAACAAAGCTTTCTTT
CAISRESAGNKAFF
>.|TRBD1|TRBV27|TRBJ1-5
TGTGCCAGCAGTGCGACAGGGAATCAGCCCCAGCATTTT
CASSATGNQPQHF
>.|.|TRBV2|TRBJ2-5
TGTGCCAGCAAGAGGGACGGGGGGACCCAGTACTTC
CASKRDGGTQYF
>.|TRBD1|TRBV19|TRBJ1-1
TGTGCCAGTAGTCCAAGACAGGGCGGGAACACTGAAGCTTTCTTT
CASSPRQGGNTEAFF
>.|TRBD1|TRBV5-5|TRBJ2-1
TGTGCCAGCAGCTTGGTTGGGACAGGGGTTATGAATGAGCAGTTCTTC
CASSLVGTGVMNEQFF